These 23 T cell receptor beta chains originate from one sample sequenced in a study of regulatory T cells in long-lasting Graves disease. Building the TCR beta libraries relied on iRepertoire HTBI primers, and CDR3 regions underwent Arm-PCR. TCRdb independently ran MiXCR on the multiplex PCR reads; one entry per CDR3 protein. The sample carries about 660,000 distinct CDR3 sequences, approximately 31% recorded once. Time point reported: persistent/refractory GD, antithyroid drugs over 5 years with positive TRAb. Generation of the TCR library employed RNA extracted from PBMCs. The sample in question was peripheral blood mononuclear cells (PBMCs), obtained when the disease was refractory, from a patient treated with antithyroid drugs. The receptor source for this set is a female donor with Graves disease.

The rearrangement uses TRBV6-5 and TRBJ2-7; D is undetermined. Trimming left V 0 bases short and J 7 bases short, with 7 bases between. Germline CDR1 is MNHEY and CDR2 is SVGAGI. This CDR3 is 12 amino acids long. The CDR3 sequence is CASSYSGGEQYF. The DNA of the CDR3 is TGTGCCAGCAGTTACTCGGGTGGTGAGCAGTACTTC.

This clonotype was seen at least ten times. The chain joins TRBV28 to TRBJ2-7; D is undetermined. Germline CDR1 and CDR2: MDHEN and SYDVKM. The CDR3 extends over 13 amino acids. Trimming pared 4 bases from V and 2 bases from J, leaving 9 bases between. This CDR3 reads CASSSVGTYEQYF. CDR3 DNA: TGTGCCAGCAGTTCCGTGGGGACCTACGAGCAGTACTTC.

The CDR3: CASSRKGLAGFYEQYF. The CDR3 DNA is TGTGCCAGCAGCAGAAAGGGACTAGCGGGATTCTACGAGCAGTACTTC. The V call is TRBV11-1, the J call TRBJ2-7, with 13 bases aligning to TRBD2. V was clipped by 5 bases and J by 3 bases; unmatched bases: 7. The germline V gene has CDR1 SGHAT and CDR2 FQDESV (reference sequence). The CDR3 is made up of 16 amino acids.

The rearrangement joins TRBV5-1 to TRBJ1-6, with D perhaps TRBD1 (5 bases). The CDR3 totals 14 residues. V was pared by 0 bases and J by 6 bases, with 7 bases between. CDR1 and CDR2 (germline): SGHRS, YFSETQ. The CDR3 DNA sequence: TGCGCCAGCAGCTTGGCCAGGGCTAATTCACCCCTCCACTTT. It codes for CASSLARANSPLHF.

The sample holds a few counts of this clonotype. The J gene is TRBJ2-7, the V gene TRBV29-1, with a weak D call TRBD1 (5 bases). Trimming left V 2 bases short and J 5 bases short, with 10 bases between. From germline, CDR1 is SQVTM and CDR2 ANQGSEA. This CDR3 spans 12 amino acids. CDR3 sequence reads: CSVERGENEQYF. The CDR3, as DNA: TGCAGCGTTGAAAGGGGCGAGAACGAGCAGTACTTC.

This clonotype turned up a few times. This may come from a read error, since a much larger clone is one base off. The gene calls are TRBV6-9 and TRBJ1-1; D gene uncertain. Trimming cost V 4 bases and J 0 bases, with 6 bases left between them. Per germline, CDR1 MNHGY and CDR2 SVAAGI. The CDR3 has 13 amino acids. The CDR3 DNA reads TGTGCCAGCAGTTTCGTCCTGAACACTGAAGCTTTCTTT. It translates to CASSFVLNTEAFF.

This clonotype has at least ten counts. The chain uses TRBV6-2 or TRBV6-3 and TRBJ1-2; tentative D call: TRBD1 (6 bases). V lost 6 bases, J lost 7 bases, and 12 bases lay in between. CDR1 and CDR2 from the germline V gene are MNHEY and SVGEGT. This CDR3 is built from 12 residues. The CDR3 here is CASRYRDGGYTF. In nucleotides, the CDR3 is TGTGCCAGCAGATACAGGGACGGTGGCTACACCTTC.

The J gene is TRBJ1-5, the V gene TRBV6-1, with D possibly TRBD1 on 5 matching bases. Trimming cost V 7 bases and J 2 bases, with 15 bases left between them. The CDR3 is 15 amino acids. Germline V gene data show CDR1 as MNHNS and CDR2 as SASEGT. For the CDR3, the DNA is TGTGCCAGCACCCGAGGGGAGGTTGGCAATCAGCCCCAGCATTTT. This encodes CASTRGEVGNQPQHF.

This clonotype was detected ten times or more. The V gene is TRBV2, the J gene TRBJ1-1, with a weak D call TRBD1 (5 bases). In germline, CDR1 is SNHLY, CDR2 FYNNEI. The V gene lost 10 bases and the J gene lost 10 bases, with 25 bases spanning the gap. The CDR3 consists of 14 residues. The CDR3 sequence is CATKDGAATSSAFF. The CDR3 DNA sequence: TGTGCCACCAAAGACGGGGCAGCGACGAGTTCAGCTTTCTTT.

The chain couples TRBV18 to TRBJ1-1; D is unresolved. The germline V gene has CDR1 KGHSH and CDR2 LQKENI. With 7 bases removed from V and 6 bases from J, the gap between germline ends came to 18 bases. The CDR3 sequence is 14 residues long. The CDR3, as DNA: TGTGCCAGCTTTCTAGACCCTGAACACTCTGAAGCTTTCTTT. Its translation is CASFLDPEHSEAFF.

This chain joins TRBV29-1 and TRBJ2-1, with D uncertain. CDR1 SQVTM and CDR2 ANQGSEA come from the germline V gene. This CDR3 spans 13 amino acids. Between the trimmed V and J ends, which lost 4 bases and 3 bases, there was a span of 10 bases. The CDR3 protein is CSVVDWGYNEQFF. As DNA, the CDR3 is TGCAGCGTTGTTGATTGGGGCTACAATGAGCAGTTCTTC.

This chain links TRBV6-1 with TRBJ1-4; D possibly corresponds to TRBD1 (6 bases). The V end was cut by 7 bases, the J end by 7 bases, with 13 bases between. The CDR3 loop spans 13 amino acids. Germline V gene data show CDR1 as MNHNS and CDR2 as SASEGT. CDR3: CASTTGFGEKLFF. The CDR3 nucleotides are TGTGCCAGCACCACAGGGTTTGGTGAAAAACTGTTTTTT.

The rearrangement joins TRBV7-9 to TRBJ1-6, with D unclear. The CDR3 covers 13 residues. V was pared by 0 bases and J by 5 bases, with 2 bases between. From germline, CDR1 is SEHNR and CDR2 FQNEAQ (reference sequence). CDR3 coding DNA: TGTGCCAGCAGCTTAGCGGATAATTCACCCCTCCACTTT. Residues: CASSLADNSPLHF.

Only a few counts were recorded for this clonotype. This rearrangement joins TRBV7-3 to TRBJ2-2; 7 bases agree with TRBD2. CDR3 length: 15 amino acids. Per the germline V gene, CDR1 is SGHTA and CDR2 is FQGTGA. The junction had 6 bases not matched to a gene; V was cut back by 4 bases and J by 4 bases. This CDR3 is CASSSPGGTTGELFF. In DNA form, the CDR3 reads TGTGCCAGCAGCTCCCCCGGGGGGACCACCGGGGAGCTGTTTTTT.

This clonotype has a handful of counts. The rearrangement joins TRBV7-3 to TRBJ1-5; 10 nucleotides match TRBD1. Germline CDR1 and CDR2: SGHTA and FQGTGA. V lost 3 bases to trimming and J lost 7 bases; unmatched junction nucleotides: 6. The CDR3 has 15 residues. CDR3 protein: CASSLGQGREQPQHF. CDR3 sequence (DNA): TGTGCCAGCAGCTTGGGACAGGGGAGGGAACAGCCCCAGCATTTT.

About this clonotype: This sequence may be a read error, since a much larger clone differs from it by one base. The chain recombines TRBV2 with TRBJ1-4, with D unresolved. Germline CDR1 is SNHLY and CDR2 is FYNNEI. The V end was cut by 11 bases, the J end by 4 bases, with 14 bases between. This CDR3 is built from 13 residues. CDR3 amino acids: CAGKGDFNEKLFF. In DNA, the CDR3 is TGTGCCGGCAAAGGAGACTTTAATGAAAAACTGTTTTTT.

This sequence joins TRBV7-9 and TRBJ1-1; D is uncertain. This CDR3 contains 14 residues. CDR1 SEHNR and CDR2 FQNEAQ come from the germline V gene (reference sequence). Trimming cost V 1 base and J 2 bases, with 8 bases left between them. The CDR3 DNA is TGTGCCAGCAGCTTAGTTGAGGTCAACACTGAAGCTTTCTTT. Translating gives CASSLVEVNTEAFF.

V usage is TRBV30 and J usage is TRBJ2-7; 10 bases are a match to TRBD1. Germline-derived CDR1 and CDR2 are GTSNPN and SVGIG (reference sequence). The CDR3 totals 16 residues. Trimming cost V 2 bases and J 3 bases; bases outside gene matches: 10. This CDR3 reads CAWSRDRGKALYEQYF. The DNA for the CDR3 is TGTGCCTGGAGTAGGGACAGGGGAAAAGCACTCTACGAGCAGTACTTC.

This clonotype was counted only a few times. V gene TRBV29-1 combines with J gene TRBJ1-4, with 8 bases identical to TRBD1. The CDR3 consists of 15 residues. V lost 5 bases and J lost 0; bases outside the gene matches: 5. Germline CDR1 is SQVTM and CDR2 is ANQGSEA. The CDR3 protein is CSVTQTGATNEKLFF. CDR3 DNA: TGCAGCGTTACACAGACAGGGGCAACTAATGAAAAACTGTTTTTT. Variable domain in full (rest from reference TRBV29-1 and TRBJ1-4): SAVISQKPSRDICQRGTSLTIQCQVDSQVTMMFWYRQQPGQSLTLIATANQGSEATYESGFVIDKFPISRPNLTFSTLTVSNMSPEDSSIYLCSVTQTGATNEKLFFGSGTQLSVL.

The chain links TRBV20-1 to TRBJ1-2; a possible D gene is TRBD1 (6 bases). This CDR3 spans 17 amino acids. Germline V CDR1 and CDR2: DFQATT, SNEGSKA (reference sequence). V shed 0 bases and J shed 0 bases, with 17 bases lying between them. The CDR3 DNA reads as TGCAGTGCTAGAGATCAGTGGAGGGGGTGGGCTAACTATGGCTACACCTTC. Protein sequence: CSARDQWRGWANYGYTF.

The CDR3 bases are TGTGCCAGCAGCCAAACAGGGTTGGGCACTGAAGCTTTCTTT. As protein: CASSQTGLGTEAFF. This rearrangement joins TRBV7-9 to TRBJ1-1; D possibly corresponds to TRBD1 (6 bases). Trimming removed 5 bases at V and 4 bases at J, with 14 bases between. Germline V CDR1 and CDR2: SEHNR, FQNEAQ (reference sequence). This CDR3 spans 14 amino acids. The full variable domain, with the rest looked up from reference TRBV7-9 and TRBJ1-1, is DTGVSQNPRHKITKRGQNVTFRCDPISEHNRLYWYRQTLGQGPEFLTYFQNEAQLEKSRLLSDRFSAERPKGSFSTLEIQRTEQGDSAMYLCASSQTGLGTEAFFGQGTRLTVV.

The chain carries TRBV5-1 and TRBJ1-4, with a possible D match to TRBD1 (5 bases). This CDR3 region has 15 residues. Deletions cut 0 bases from V and 8 bases from J, with 14 bases between. Per germline, CDR1 SGHRS and CDR2 YFSETQ. CDR3 sequence: CASSLDAGLGEKLFF. DNA for the CDR3: TGCGCCAGCAGCTTGGACGCAGGGCTCGGCGAAAAACTGTTTTTT.

The sample holds a few counts of this clonotype. The J gene is TRBJ2-5, the V gene TRBV7-9; D may be TRBD2 (6 bases). V shed 7 bases and J shed 8 bases, with 20 bases lying between them. The CDR3 loop spans 14 amino acids. Germline V gene data show CDR1 as SEHNR and CDR2 as FQNEAQ (reference sequence). CDR3 sequence: CASTMEGTKITQYF. CDR3 nucleotides: TGTGCCAGCACCATGGAGGGGACCAAGATTACCCAGTACTTC.